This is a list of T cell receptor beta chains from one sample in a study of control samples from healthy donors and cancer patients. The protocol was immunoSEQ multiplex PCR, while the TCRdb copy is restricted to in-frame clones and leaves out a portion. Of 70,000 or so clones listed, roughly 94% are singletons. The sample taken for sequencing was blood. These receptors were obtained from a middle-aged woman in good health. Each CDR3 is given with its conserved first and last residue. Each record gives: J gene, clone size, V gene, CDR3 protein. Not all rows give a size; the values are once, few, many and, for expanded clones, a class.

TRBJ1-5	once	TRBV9	CASSAGTSLSNQPQHF
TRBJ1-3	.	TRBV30	CASTGESSGNTIYF
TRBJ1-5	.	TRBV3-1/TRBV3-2	CASSQEGQGYQPQHF
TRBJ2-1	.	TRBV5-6	CASSLGRANEQFF
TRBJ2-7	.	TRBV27	CASTGFIGGGSYEQYF
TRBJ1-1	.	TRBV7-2	CASSLVTGMNTEAFF
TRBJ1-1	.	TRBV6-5	CASIPGTGTATEAFF
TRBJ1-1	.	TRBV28	CASRRSGFPGITEAFF
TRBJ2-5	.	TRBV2	CASSDGPTGEGETQYF
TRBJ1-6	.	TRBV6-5	CASNPDRFNSPLHF
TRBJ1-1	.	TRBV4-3	CASSRDRQYTEAFF
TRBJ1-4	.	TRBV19	CASKRQGNEKLFF
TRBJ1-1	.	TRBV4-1	CASSQLRTHTEAFF
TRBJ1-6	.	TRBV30	CAWSASPGYNSPLHF
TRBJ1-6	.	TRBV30	CAWTLAGESSYNSPLHF
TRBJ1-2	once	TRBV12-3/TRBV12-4	CASYDGVGYGYTF
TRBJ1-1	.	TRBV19	CASSTGTATEAFF
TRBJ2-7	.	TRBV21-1	CASRRLAGVSEQYF
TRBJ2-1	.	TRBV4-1	CASRSTSKGNEQFF
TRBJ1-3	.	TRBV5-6	CASSLAERDSDSTGNTIYF
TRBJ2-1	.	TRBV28	CASSILQGLRDLNEQFF
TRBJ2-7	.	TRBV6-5	CASILLQGGVEQYF
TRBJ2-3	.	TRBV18	CASSPLMAGGGTDTQYF
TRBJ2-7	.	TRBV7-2	CASSLALRDYEQYF
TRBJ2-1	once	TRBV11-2	CASSPYLEQFF
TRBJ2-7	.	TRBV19	CASSIHPGADSRVSYEQYF
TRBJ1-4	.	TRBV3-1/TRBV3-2	CASSQEDEKLFF
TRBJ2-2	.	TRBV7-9	CASNRKREGWNTGELFF
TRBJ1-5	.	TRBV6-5	CASSPMGSDQPQHF
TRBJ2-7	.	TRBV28	CASTNEGGRFEQYF
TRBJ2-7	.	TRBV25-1	CASSPGGMDEQYF
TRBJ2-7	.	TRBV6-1	CASSEAGAPDYEQYF